These 16 T cell receptor beta chains were sequenced from one sample in a study of blood T cell repertoires in COVID-19. Data came from immunoSEQ multiplex PCR; TCRdb stores just in-frame clones and leaves some out. The sample gives about 180,000 clones, approximately 86% of which show up once; about 10% is in the top ten. The sample was peripheral blood. These receptor sequences come from a woman at least 80 years old with active or convalescent COVID-19.

CDR3 in DNA: TGTGCCATCAGCGGGACAGGGGGACTAGATGGCTACACCTTC. Its protein is CAISGTGGLDGYTF. The chain combines TRBV10-3 with TRBJ1-2, with 11 nucleotides matching TRBD1. J was trimmed by 6 bases and V by 6 bases; bases with no gene match: 6. This CDR3 is built from 14 residues. The germline V gene encodes CDR1 ENHRY and CDR2 SYGVKD.

This chain uses TRBV9 with TRBJ2-1; TRBD2 is a possible D gene (7 bases). With 4 bases removed from V and 1 base from J, the gap between germline ends came to 15 bases. The germline V gene has CDR1 SGDLS and CDR2 YYNGEE. CDR3 length: 16 amino acids. CDR3 sequence reads: CASSPGAGASYNEQFF. As DNA, the CDR3 is TGTGCCAGCAGCCCGGGGGCGGGAGCGTCCTACAATGAGCAGTTCTTC.

This clone was counted only a few times. The V call is TRBV18, the J call TRBJ1-1, with D perhaps matching TRBD1 (5 bases). This CDR3 is built from 15 residues. With 3 bases removed from V and 4 bases from J, the gap between germline ends came to 15 bases. Per germline, CDR1 KGHSH and CDR2 LQKENI. DNA of the CDR3: TGTGCCAGCTCACCGTCTTTAAACGGGGGCACTGAAGCTTTCTTT. Amino acids: CASSPSLNGGTEAFF.

The chain has TRBV6-2 or TRBV6-3 and TRBJ2-1; TRBD2 matches 8 bases. This CDR3 is 16 amino acids long. Trimming at V came to 2 bases and at J to 8 bases, leaving 11 bases not matched to a gene. Germline CDR1 and CDR2: MNHEY and SVGEGT. The CDR3 DNA is TGTGCCAGCAGTTACCTCGCCGTCAGCGGGAGTGATGAGCAGTTCTTC. It yields the protein CASSYLAVSGSDEQFF.

The chain carries TRBV7-9 and TRBJ1-5; 8 bases align to TRBD1. Losses at the gene ends were 5 bases for V and 6 bases for J; bases not matched to a gene: 9. Germline V gene lookup returns CDR1 SEHNR and CDR2 FQNEAQ (reference sequence). This CDR3 spans 15 amino acids. The CDR3 reads CASSDGQGVGQPQHF. CDR3 sequence (DNA): TGTGCCAGCAGCGATGGACAGGGTGTGGGTCAGCCCCAGCATTTT.

The DNA of the CDR3 is TGTGCTTGGGACAGGAACTATGGCTACACCTTC. Translation: CAWDRNYGYTF. This sequence joins TRBV30 and TRBJ1-2; 8 positions agree with TRBD1. The CDR3 consists of 11 residues. Germline V gene sequence: CDR1 GTSNPN, CDR2 SVGIG (reference sequence).

The gene calls are TRBV4-1 and TRBJ2-2; 13 positions agree with TRBD2. Trimming at V came to 4 bases and at J to 4 bases, leaving 3 bases not matched to a gene. Germline CDR1 is MGHRA and CDR2 is YSYEKL. The CDR3 spans 16 residues. The CDR3 region is CASSLRTSGSTGELFF. CDR3 nucleotide sequence: TGCGCCAGCAGCCTCCGGACTAGCGGGAGCACCGGGGAGCTGTTTTTT.

The genes are TRBV7-3 and TRBJ1-3; D is perhaps TRBD1 (6 bases). Trimming cost V 5 bases and J 3 bases, with 17 bases left between them. The CDR3 loop spans 16 amino acids. Germline CDR1 is SGHTA and CDR2 is FQGTGA. The CDR3 region has the DNA TGTGCCAGCAGCCAAACGAGGGGGTCCGGTGGAAACACCATATATTTT. It specifies CASSQTRGSGGNTIYF.

This sequence joins TRBV5-1 and TRBJ1-1; D gene uncertain. Germline V CDR1 and CDR2: SGHRS, YFSETQ. With 1 base removed from V and 2 bases from J, the gap between germline ends came to 9 bases. This CDR3 has 14 amino acids. The CDR3 protein is CASSLTTINTEAFF. CDR3 DNA: TGCGCCAGCAGCTTGACAACCATCAACACTGAAGCTTTCTTT.

J is TRBJ2-5 and V is TRBV28; no definite D call. Trimming shortened V by 4 bases and J by 1 base, and 7 bases separated the two germline ends. There are 13 residues in the CDR3. In germline, CDR1 is MDHEN, CDR2 SYDVKM. The CDR3: CASSSSGQETQYF. Written as DNA, the CDR3 is TGTGCCAGCAGTTCGAGTGGCCAAGAGACCCAGTACTTC.

The chain recombines TRBV7-9 with TRBJ2-1; D is uncertain. This CDR3 contains 13 residues. The germline V gene encodes CDR1 SEHNR and CDR2 FQNEAQ (reference sequence). V lost 1 base and J 6 bases, leaving 7 bases between the germline ends. The CDR3: CASSLERLNEQFF. The CDR3 DNA follows: TGTGCCAGCAGCTTAGAGCGACTCAATGAGCAGTTCTTC.

CDR3 in DNA: TGTGCCAGCAGCTTGAAATCCCAGAACACTGAAGCTTTCTTT. This sequence encodes CASSLKSQNTEAFF. The V call is TRBV5-4, the J call TRBJ1-1, with no clear D. V gave up 1 base and J gave up 1 base, with 8 bases separating them. The CDR3 loop spans 14 amino acids. Germline lookup yields CDR1 SGHNT and CDR2 YYREEE (reference sequence).

The genes are TRBV6-2 or TRBV6-3 and TRBJ1-1, with 7 bases fitting TRBD1. The CDR3 has 16 amino acids. With 5 bases clipped from V and 0 bases from J, the junction kept 9 bases outside the gene matches. Germline V CDR1 and CDR2: MNHEY, SVGEGT. CDR3 amino acids: CASSLLTGTMNTEAFF. CDR3 nucleotide sequence: TGTGCCAGCAGTCTGCTGACAGGGACCATGAACACTGAAGCTTTCTTT.

The chain has TRBV5-5 and TRBJ2-7, with 8 bases that match TRBD1. Losses at the gene ends were 4 bases for V and 4 bases for J; bases not matched to a gene: 16. Germline V CDR1 and CDR2: SGHKS, YYEKEE (reference sequence). There are 17 residues in the CDR3. The CDR3 bases are TGTGCCAGCAGCCCCCCTATTAGGACAGGGTTATTATACGAGCAGTACTTC. Its translation is CASSPPIRTGLLYEQYF.

V usage is TRBV2 and J usage is TRBJ1-6, with D possibly TRBD1 on 5 matching bases. Trimming pared 2 bases from V and 8 bases from J, leaving 16 bases between. The CDR3 runs 16 residues. Germline CDR1 and CDR2: SNHLY and FYNNEI. In nucleotides, the CDR3 is TGTGCCAGCAGTGAAAGGGGCCTCGGGCTGGATTCACCCCTCCACTTT. Encoded protein: CASSERGLGLDSPLHF. The full variable domain, completed using reference TRBV2 and TRBJ1-6, is EPEVTQTPSHQVTQMGQEVILRCVPISNHLYFYWYRQILGQKVEFLVSFYNNEISEKSEIFDDQFSVERPDGSNFTLKIRSTKLEDSAMYFCASSERGLGLDSPLHFGNGTRLTVT.

The chain couples TRBV5-4 to TRBJ2-3; weak D call: TRBD1 (5 bases). The CDR3 contains 15 residues. Between the trimmed V and J ends, which lost 4 bases and 2 bases, there was a span of 14 bases. CDR1 is SGHNT, CDR2 YYREEE, per germline (reference sequence). This chain's CDR3 is CASSVIGAATDTQYF. The CDR3 nucleotides read TGTGCCAGCAGCGTCATAGGGGCCGCCACAGATACGCAGTATTTT.